What follows is one T cell receptor (beta chain) and its context. Authors' methods: Estimation of nucleated cell counts relied on the amplification of reference gene primers. Method: immunoSEQ multiplex PCR; TCRdb's copy keeps in-frame clones and lacks some. V, J and clone size were drawn from that table, and D and trimming were deduced from the DNA. The sample comprises a few hundred thousand clones, 85% to 90% of which are singletons, and 1.5% to 2% rests with the top ten. The source of the sample is a study of blood T cell repertoires in COVID-19. About the research overall: The origin of the acute and convalescent COVID-19 samples was the United States, Italy and Spain. PBMCs, B-cell-depleted T cells, or T cells provided the cDNA or gDNA that made up the material.

The TCR originated in a woman in her twenties or thirties with COVID-19, enrolled during active disease. Sequencing was carried out using peripheral blood.

The DNA of the CDR3 is TGTGCCAGCAGAAGCCTTCGGGGGTCCTACAATGAGCAGTTCTTC. Its protein product is CASRSLRGSYNEQFF. This chain links TRBV11-2 with TRBJ2-1, with TRBD2 as a possible D gene (6 bases). Germline V CDR1 and CDR2: SGHAT, FQNNGV. V was shortened by 6 bases and J by 1 base, with 13 bases between the two germline ends. CDR3 size: 15 residues.